This TCR beta chain was sequenced for a study of cytomegalovirus exposure and HLA in healthy donors. Study conclusions and caveats: As was reported, the classifier diagnosed cytomegalovirus status with high specificity and sensitivity.

The PCR was carried out with 60 Vbeta primers and 13 Jbeta primers. Clones were sequenced by immunoSEQ multiplex PCR, and TCRdb holds only the in-frame ones, with some missing. The sample carries about 55,000 clones, 77% recorded once. Losses at the gene ends were 5 bases for V and 0 bases for J; bases not matched to a gene: 2. CDR1 SGHVS and CDR2 FNYEAQ come from the germline V gene. The CDR3 is 15 amino acids. As for this clone: The antigen remains unidentified.

The chain couples TRBV7-6 to TRBJ2-2; 8 bases are a match to TRBD1. Sequenced input: PBMCs. This TCR was recovered from a female donor in good health and CMV-seronegative. CDR3 protein: CASSRQGSNTGELFF. The CDR3 DNA is TGTGCCAGCAGCCGACAGGGGTCGAACACCGGGGAGCTGTTTTTT. The full variable domain, completed using reference TRBV7-6 and TRBJ2-2, is GAGVSQSPRYKVTKRGQDVALRCDPISGHVSLYWYRQALGQGPEFLTYFNYEAQQDKSGLPNDRFSAERPEGSISTLTIQRTEQRDSAMYRCASSRQGSNTGELFFGEGSRLTVL.